The rows below give T cell receptor beta chains drawn from one sample of a study of blood T cells in healthy people across ages. TCRdb passed the 5' RACE reads through MiXCR, listing each CDR3 protein once. The profile shows 1.5 million to 2 million distinct CDR3 sequences, 25% to 30% of them singletons. The specimen sequenced was blood. The receptors stem from a woman aged 25 to 39 in good health. Both conserved end residues are part of each CDR3. D genes are given only for firm matches. Only some rows state a clone size, as once, few, many or a class for expanded clones.

size	V	length	D	J	CDR3	DNA
-	TRBV6-6	14	-	TRBJ1-2	CASSYSAGGYGYTF	TGTGCCAGCAGTTACTCAGCTGGGGGATATGGCTACACCTTC
-	TRBV5-4	14	TRBD1	TRBJ2-7	CASSFQDRVSGQYF	TGTGCCAGCAGCTTCCAGGACAGGGTTTCCGGGCAGTACTTC
many	TRBV5-1	17	-	TRBJ1-6	CASSLVGPHRLNSPLHF	TGCGCCAGCAGCCTGGTGGGACCACACCGTCTTAATTCACCCCTCCACTTT
-	TRBV19	15	-	TRBJ1-5	CASNISGNPDQPQHF	TGTGCCAGTAATATTTCCGGGAACCCCGATCAGCCCCAGCATTTT
-	TRBV7-3	15	TRBD1	TRBJ2-1	CASSPTGQLYNEQFF	TGTGCCAGCAGCCCGACGGGACAGCTGTACAATGAGCAGTTCTTC
-	TRBV20-1	13	TRBD1	TRBJ2-7	CSARTGVSLEQYF	TGCAGTGCTAGGACAGGGGTGTCCCTCGAGCAGTACTTC
-	TRBV12-3/TRBV12-4	15	-	TRBJ1-6	CASSLGQGQDSPLHF	TGTGCCAGCAGTTTAGGTCAGGGTCAGGATTCACCCCTCCACTTT
few	TRBV5-1	17	-	TRBJ1-6	CASSLGWESSYNSPLHF	TGCGCCAGCAGCTTGGGATGGGAAAGCTCCTATAATTCACCCCTCCACTTT
-	TRBV20-1	15	-	TRBJ2-4	CSARAIEKGHNEQYF	TGCAGTGCTAGGGCCATCGAGAAGGGTCACAATGAGCAGTACTTC
few	TRBV4-1	16	-	TRBJ2-3	CASSQESYRPEDTQYF	TGCGCCAGCAGCCAAGAGAGCTACCGGCCTGAGGATACGCAGTATTTT
many	TRBV20-1	14	TRBD1	TRBJ1-2	CSAPRRVGTDIYTF	TGCAGTGCCCCAAGACGGGTCGGGACAGATATCTACACCTTC
-	TRBV5-5	15	TRBD2	TRBJ2-1	CASSLETSGSNEQFF	TGTGCCAGCAGCTTGGAAACTAGCGGTTCGAATGAGCAGTTCTTC
many	TRBV7-9	14	-	TRBJ2-3	CASSLGGPTDTQYF	TGTGCCAGCAGCTTAGGGGGGCCCACAGATACGCAGTATTTT
-	TRBV27	13	-	TRBJ2-3	CASSPPGQHTQYF	TGTGCCAGCAGCCCCCCGGGACAACATACGCAGTATTTT
few	TRBV6-2/TRBV6-3	14	TRBD2	TRBJ2-7	CASTDVTSGREQYF	TGTGCCAGCACCGATGTGACTAGCGGGCGCGAGCAGTACTTC
many	TRBV15	14	-	TRBJ2-1	CATSTSTRGNEQFF	TGTGCCACCAGCACTTCAACGAGGGGGAATGAGCAGTTCTTC
few	TRBV14	17	-	TRBJ2-5	CASSGYRGASNGETQYF	TGTGCCAGCAGCGGATACCGGGGGGCCTCGAATGGGGAGACCCAGTACTTC
many	TRBV29-1	12	TRBD1	TRBJ2-7	CSAGTDIYEQYF	TGCAGCGCTGGGACAGATATTTACGAGCAGTACTTC
many	TRBV29-1	11	-	TRBJ2-7	CSAGEGWEQYF	TGCAGCGCCGGAGAGGGGTGGGAGCAGTACTTC
few	TRBV6-5	16	-	TRBJ1-6	CASSPLRSSYNSPLHF	TGTGCCAGCAGCCCTCTGAGGTCTTCCTATAATTCACCCCTCCACTTT
-	TRBV29-1	13	TRBD1	TRBJ2-1	CSVRDREYGEQFF	TGCAGCGTTAGGGACAGGGAGTACGGTGAGCAGTTCTTC
few	TRBV21-1	14	-	TRBJ2-7	CASSSQTVSYEQYF	TGTGCCAGCAGCTCCCAAACAGTTTCCTACGAGCAGTACTTC
-	TRBV10-1	13	-	TRBJ1-1	CASRVGLNTEAFF	TGCGCCAGCCGGGTAGGGTTGAACACTGAAGCTTTCTTT
few	TRBV28	15	TRBD1	TRBJ2-1	CASSLLGTGDNEQFF	TGTGCCAGCAGCTTACTGGGGACAGGGGACAATGAGCAGTTCTTC
-	TRBV20-1	15	TRBD1	TRBJ1-5	CSARSGTGGAQLQHF	TGCAGTGCCCGATCCGGGACAGGGGGCGCTCAGCTCCAGCATTTT
-	TRBV20-1	15	-	TRBJ2-1	CSASVSLPVGSKQFF	TGCAGTGCTAGCGTCTCTCTTCCGGTGGGGAGCAAGCAGTTCTTC
-	TRBV5-1	15	-	TRBJ2-3	CASSLGPGPTDTQYF	TGCGCCAGCAGCTTGGGTCCGGGACCCACAGATACGCAGTATTTT
few	TRBV2	15	TRBD2	TRBJ2-7	CASKDPGLDSYEQYF	TGTGCCAGCAAGGATCCGGGACTAGACTCCTACGAGCAGTACTTC
few	TRBV20-1	12	-	TRBJ2-5	CSVFLDFETQYF	TGCAGTGTATTCCTAGATTTCGAGACCCAGTACTTC
many	TRBV6-5	18	TRBD1	TRBJ1-5	CASSYSKLGGNSNQPQHF	TGTGCCAGCAGTTACTCGAAGTTAGGGGGCAATAGCAATCAGCCCCAGCATTTT
-	TRBV10-1	16	TRBD2	TRBJ2-5	CASSDSGGASDETQYF	TGCGCCAGCAGTGACAGCGGGGGGGCCTCAGATGAGACCCAGTACTTC